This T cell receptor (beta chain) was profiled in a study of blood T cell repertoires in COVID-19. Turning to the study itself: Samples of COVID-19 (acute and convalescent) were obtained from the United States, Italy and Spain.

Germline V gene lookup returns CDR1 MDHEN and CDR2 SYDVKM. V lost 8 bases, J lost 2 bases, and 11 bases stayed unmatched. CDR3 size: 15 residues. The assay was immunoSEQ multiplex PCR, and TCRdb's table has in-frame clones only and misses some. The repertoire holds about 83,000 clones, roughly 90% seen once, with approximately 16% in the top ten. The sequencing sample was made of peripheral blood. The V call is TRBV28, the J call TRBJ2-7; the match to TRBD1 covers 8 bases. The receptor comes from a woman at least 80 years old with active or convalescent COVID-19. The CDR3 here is CASVTHRDRTYEQYF. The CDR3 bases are TGTGCCAGCGTTACCCACCGGGACAGGACCTACGAGCAGTACTTC.